This passage covers 24 T cell receptor beta chains from one sample sequenced in a study of shared T cell receptors in the human thymus. Assay: immunoSEQ multiplex PCR; the TCRdb copy retains only in-frame clones and omits some. The data hold 700,000 to 750,000 clones, with approximately 85% observed a single time. This sample also appeared in a second study, on human thymus T cells.

Specimen: thymocytes. These receptors came from a girl under two years old with a congenital heart defect.

This rearrangement joins TRBV5-6 to TRBJ1-5, with 7 bases that match TRBD1. Germline loops: CDR1 SGHDT, CDR2 YYEEEE. The CDR3 sequence is 16 residues long. J lost 4 bases, V lost 2 bases, and 9 bases had no gene match. This chain's CDR3 is CASSLWVQGVNQPQHF. The CDR3 DNA is TGTGCCAGCAGCTTATGGGTGCAGGGGGTAAATCAGCCCCAGCATTTT.

The V and J genes are TRBV12-5 and TRBJ2-2; TRBD2 matches at 9 bases. V trimming: 6 bases; J trimming: 6 bases; junction bases outside the gene matches: 11. This CDR3 is built from 16 residues. Germline loops: CDR1 LGHNT, CDR2 FRNRAP. CDR3 amino acids: CASGRVMGTSPGELFF. CDR3 sequence (DNA): TGTGCTAGTGGCCGCGTAATGGGGACTAGCCCCGGGGAGCTGTTTTTT.

The chain carries TRBV30 and TRBJ1-1, with D maybe TRBD1 (5 bases). The CDR3 is 14 residues long. The germline CDR1 and CDR2 sequences are GTSNPN and SVGIG (reference sequence). V was pared by 1 base and J by 1 base, with 10 bases between. The CDR3 sequence is CAWSAVGGNTEAFF. The CDR3 DNA follows: TGTGCCTGGAGTGCGGTCGGGGGGAACACTGAAGCTTTCTTT.

The sample holds a few counts of this clone. V is TRBV5-8 and J is TRBJ1-2; no clear D gene. Germline assignment: CDR1 SGHTS and CDR2 YDEGEE. Trimming cost V 4 bases and J 8 bases, with 18 bases left between them. The CDR3 covers 14 residues. The CDR3 nucleotides read TGTGCCAGCAGCCATGGGGTCGGGGTCCGGGGCTACACCTTC. As protein: CASSHGVGVRGYTF. The entire variable domain, with the rest obtained from reference TRBV5-8 and TRBJ1-2, is as follows: EAGVTQSPTHLIKTRGQQATLRCSPISGHTSVYWYQQALGLGLQFLLWYDEGEERNRGNFPPRFSGRQFPNYSSELNVNALELEDSALYLCASSHGVGVRGYTFGSGTRLTVV.

The genes are TRBV13 and TRBJ2-7; 8 bases are a match to TRBD1. The length of the CDR3 is 17 residues. CDR1 and CDR2 from the germline V gene are PRHDT and FYEKMQ (reference sequence). Trimming at V came to 3 bases and at J to 3 bases, leaving 13 bases not matched to a gene. The CDR3 is CASSFRVNRDRRYEQYF. Written as DNA, the CDR3 is TGTGCCAGCAGCTTTCGGGTCAACCGGGACAGGCGCTACGAGCAGTACTTC. The complete variable domain, with remaining parts taken from reference TRBV13 and TRBJ2-7, reads AAGVIQSPRHLIKEKRETATLKCYPIPRHDTVYWYQQGPGQDPQFLISFYEKMQSDKGSIPDRFSAQQFSDYHSELNMSSLELGDSALYFCASSFRVNRDRRYEQYFGPGTRLTVT.

The CDR3 sequence is CASSQERSRALPDTQYF. The CDR3 DNA reads TGCGCCAGCAGCCAAGAAAGGTCCAGGGCCCTCCCAGATACGCAGTATTTT. V and J are TRBV4-1 and TRBJ2-3, with D possibly TRBD1 on 5 matching bases. Germline lookup yields CDR1 MGHRA and CDR2 YSYEKL. The CDR3 runs 17 residues. The V end was cut by 0 bases, the J end by 4 bases, with 17 bases between.

The rearrangement links TRBV5-4 to TRBJ1-1; 9 nucleotides match TRBD1. Per germline, CDR1 SGHNT and CDR2 YYREEE (reference sequence). V was clipped by 5 bases and J by 5 bases; unmatched bases: 25. The CDR3 runs 20 residues. CDR3 coding DNA: TGTGCCAGCAGTCCGGGGTCCCGTTTACAGGGGGCTCGGGGGGAAACTGAAGCTTTCTTT. The encoded protein is CASSPGSRLQGARGETEAFF.

V and J are TRBV6-1 and TRBJ1-1; D may be TRBD1 (6 bases). CDR1 MNHNS and CDR2 SASEGT come from the germline V gene. This CDR3 region has 14 residues. Trimming stripped 5 bases from V and 4 bases from J, with 14 bases between. DNA for the CDR3: TGTGCCAGCAGTCCTCGACAGGAATTCACTGAAGCTTTCTTT. This codes for CASSPRQEFTEAFF.

The chain is built from TRBV28 and TRBJ2-7, with a possible D match to TRBD1 (5 bases). This CDR3 has 12 amino acids. V lost 7 bases, J lost 1 base, and 8 bases lay in between. Germline V gene sequence: CDR1 MDHEN, CDR2 SYDVKM. CDR3 bases: TGTGCCAGCATGGGGCATTCCTACGAGCAGTACTTC. Amino acids: CASMGHSYEQYF. The variable domain in full, with the rest retrieved from reference TRBV28 and TRBJ2-7, is DVKVTQSSRYLVKRTGEKVFLECVQDMDHENMFWYRQDPGLGLRLIYFSYDVKMKEKGDIPEGYSVSREKKERFSLILESASTNQTSMYLCASMGHSYEQYFGPGTRLTVT.

The chain joins TRBV28 to TRBJ1-6; possibly TRBD1 for D (5 bases). The ends were cut back, 3 bases at V and 5 bases at J, with 17 bases in the middle. This CDR3 comprises 17 residues. CDR1 and CDR2 from the germline V gene are MDHEN and SYDVKM. Here the CDR3 reads CASSFYRGWNHNSPLHF. For the CDR3, the DNA is TGTGCCAGCAGTTTTTATAGGGGCTGGAATCATAATTCACCCCTCCACTTT. The entire variable domain, with the rest obtained from reference TRBV28 and TRBJ1-6, is as follows: DVKVTQSSRYLVKRTGEKVFLECVQDMDHENMFWYRQDPGLGLRLIYFSYDVKMKEKGDIPEGYSVSREKKERFSLILESASTNQTSMYLCASSFYRGWNHNSPLHFGNGTRLTVT.

This chain links TRBV6-5 with TRBJ2-1, with D maybe TRBD2 (5 bases). This CDR3 spans 15 amino acids. V dropped 10 bases and J dropped 2 bases, with 18 bases sitting between them. Germline CDR1 reads MNHEY; CDR2 reads SVGAGI. This CDR3 reads CATKVTGSPYNEQFF. The CDR3 DNA is TGTGCCACCAAGGTCACGGGGTCCCCCTACAATGAGCAGTTCTTC.

The gene calls are TRBV28 and TRBJ2-3; 9 bases align to TRBD1. Per the germline V gene, CDR1 is MDHEN and CDR2 is SYDVKM. V gave up 7 bases and J gave up 1 base; unmatched junction bases: 15. The CDR3 has 18 amino acids. CDR3 sequence reads: CASNLRDRGFIGTDTQYF. The CDR3, as DNA: TGTGCCAGCAACCTCCGTGACAGGGGGTTTATTGGCACAGATACGCAGTATTTT.

The V and J genes are TRBV2 and TRBJ1-3, with TRBD1 as a possible D gene (5 bases). The CDR3 is 18 amino acids. The germline gives CDR1 SNHLY, CDR2 FYNNEI. V lost 2 bases, J lost 0 bases, and 17 bases lay in between. The CDR3 DNA is TGTGCCAGCAGTGAACCGACAGTTAGTAAAAGCTCTGGAAACACCATATATTTT. As protein: CASSEPTVSKSSGNTIYF.

This clone appeared once. The J gene is TRBJ1-5, the V gene TRBV25-1, with D possibly being TRBD1 (6 bases). V was clipped by 4 bases and J by 1 base, with 14 bases between them. CDR1 is MGHDK and CDR2 is SYGVNS in the germline V gene. The CDR3 consists of 16 residues. CDR3: CASSGPGHWSNQPQHF. CDR3 in DNA: TGTGCCAGCAGTGGACCGGGACACTGGAGCAATCAGCCCCAGCATTTT.

CDR3 protein: CASSLASGDSNYGYTF. The CDR3 nucleotides are TGTGCCAGCAGCTTAGCTTCTGGAGATAGCAACTATGGCTACACCTTC. The chain carries TRBV7-9 and TRBJ1-2; D gene unclear. In germline, CDR1 is SEHNR, CDR2 FQNEAQ (reference sequence). Trimming shortened V by 0 bases and J by 2 bases, and 13 bases separated the two germline ends. CDR3 length: 16 amino acids.

In its sample, this clone was seen once. This rearrangement joins TRBV6-5 to TRBJ1-2; D possibly corresponds to TRBD1 (6 bases). The germline V and J ends were trimmed by 1 base and 4 bases, with 16 bases remaining between them. The CDR3 loop spans 16 amino acids. Per germline, CDR1 MNHEY and CDR2 SVGAGI. CDR3 residues: CASSYWGQSVLYGYTF. For the CDR3, the DNA is TGTGCCAGCAGTTACTGGGGGCAGTCCGTCCTCTATGGCTACACCTTC.

In its sample, this clone was seen once. The rearrangement uses TRBV2 and TRBJ1-2, with TRBD1 matching over 8 bases. Per the germline V gene, CDR1 is SNHLY and CDR2 is FYNNEI. With V trimmed by 7 bases and J by 4 bases, 20 bases remained unmatched. The length of the CDR3 is 18 residues. As DNA, the CDR3 is TGTGCCAGCAAGAAGGGACAGGAAGCTGCCGTAGGGCTCTATGGCTACACCTTC. Encoded protein: CASKKGQEAAVGLYGYTF.

The V call is TRBV9, the J call TRBJ2-7, with 10 bases identical to TRBD1. The junction had 6 bases not matched to a gene; V was cut back by 0 bases and J by 3 bases. From germline, CDR1 is SGDLS and CDR2 YYNGEE. CDR3 length: 16 amino acids. CDR3 coding DNA: TGTGCCAGCAGCGTAGGATCGCGGGACAGGGGCTACGAGCAGTACTTC. Amino acid sequence: CASSVGSRDRGYEQYF.

The chain is built from TRBV12-5 and TRBJ1-5, with D tentatively TRBD1 (6 bases). The CDR3 totals 22 residues. V was shortened by 0 bases and J by 0 bases, with 27 bases between the two germline ends. Germline CDR1 and CDR2: LGHNT and FRNRAP. This CDR3 reads CASGLVQARTVQTPYSNQPQHF. CDR3 in DNA: TGTGCTAGTGGTTTGGTACAAGCCCGGACAGTCCAAACTCCTTATAGCAATCAGCCCCAGCATTTT.

This sequence joins TRBV5-1 and TRBJ2-5, with 8 bases identical to TRBD2. Looked up from germline, CDR1 is SGHRS and CDR2 is YFSETQ. The CDR3 covers 18 residues. Trimming removed 3 bases from V and 2 bases from J; junction bases left unmatched: 15. In DNA form, the CDR3 reads TGCGCCAGCAGCTGCCGGACTAGCTCTCCTCCCCTTCAAGAGACCCAGTACTTC. It codes for CASSCRTSSPPLQETQYF.

The J gene is TRBJ1-1, the V gene TRBV4-1, with D unresolved. This CDR3 region has 14 residues. Germline V gives CDR1 MGHRA, CDR2 YSYEKL. The V gene lost 2 bases and the J gene lost 1 base, with 8 bases spanning the gap. CDR3 DNA sequence: TGCGCCAGCAGCCAAATCAGGTGGAACACTGAAGCTTTCTTT. Translated: CASSQIRWNTEAFF.

This sequence joins TRBV6-5 and TRBJ2-7; D perhaps matches TRBD2 (5 bases). This CDR3 is built from 15 residues. The V end was cut by 7 bases, the J end by 5 bases, with 21 bases between. Germline V gene data show CDR1 as MNHEY and CDR2 as SVGAGI. DNA of the CDR3: TGTGCCAGCACCCGGGGTCCCCAGGAGAGCCACGAGCAGTACTTC. Its protein is CASTRGPQESHEQYF.

The rearrangement links TRBV15 to TRBJ1-1, with unresolved D. V gave up 0 bases and J gave up 1 base, with 12 bases separating them. CDR3 length: 16 residues. Germline V CDR1 and CDR2: LNHNV, YYDKDF (reference sequence). The CDR3 DNA is TGTGCCACCAGCAGAGATGAGGTACCGGGGAACACTGAAGCTTTCTTT. This codes for CATSRDEVPGNTEAFF.

The genes are TRBV15 and TRBJ1-4; D gene ambiguous. The V gene's germline CDR1 is LNHNV and CDR2 YYDKDF (reference sequence). The CDR3 contains 15 residues. V shed 5 bases and J shed 2 bases, with 12 bases lying between them. The CDR3 coding sequence is TGTGCCACCAGCCATCGTTCCCGGACTAATGAAAAACTGTTTTTT. This encodes CATSHRSRTNEKLFF.